The clone carrying this TCR beta chain was seen at least ten times. Clones were sequenced by immunoSEQ multiplex PCR, and TCRdb holds only the in-frame ones, with some missing. The table records tens of thousands of clones, approximately 86% of them present only once. These data come from a study of T cell changes during pregnancy in multiple sclerosis. J gave up 3 bases and V 6 bases, and 8 bases lay outside the gene matches. The V gene's germline CDR1 is SGDLS and CDR2 YYNGEE. The CDR3 consists of 15 residues. J is TRBJ2-7 and V is TRBV9; 11 bases fit TRBD2. The specimen comprised peripheral blood, sampled in the first trimester of pregnancy. The clonotype comes from a female donor with multiple sclerosis, enrolled in a pregnancy study. The CDR3 DNA reads TGTGCCAGCAACCCAGGGACTAGCGGAAACTACGAGCAGTACTTC. Encoded protein: CASNPGTSGNYEQYF.